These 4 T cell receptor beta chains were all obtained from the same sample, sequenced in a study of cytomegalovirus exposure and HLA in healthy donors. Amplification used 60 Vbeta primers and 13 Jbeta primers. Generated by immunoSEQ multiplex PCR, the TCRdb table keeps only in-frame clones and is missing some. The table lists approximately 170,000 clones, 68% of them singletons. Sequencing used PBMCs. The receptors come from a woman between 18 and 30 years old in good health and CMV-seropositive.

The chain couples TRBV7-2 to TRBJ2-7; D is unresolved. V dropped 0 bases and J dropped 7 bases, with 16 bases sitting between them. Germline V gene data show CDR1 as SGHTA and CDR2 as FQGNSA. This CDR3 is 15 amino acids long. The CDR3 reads CASSLAGGSPREQYF. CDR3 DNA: TGTGCCAGCAGCTTAGCTGGCGGTAGCCCGCGTGAGCAGTACTTC.

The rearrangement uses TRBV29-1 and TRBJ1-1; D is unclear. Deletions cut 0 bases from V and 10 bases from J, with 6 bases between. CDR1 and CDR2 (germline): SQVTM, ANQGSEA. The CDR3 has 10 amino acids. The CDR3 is CSVEEFRAFF. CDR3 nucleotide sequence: TGCAGCGTTGAAGAGTTTCGAGCTTTCTTT. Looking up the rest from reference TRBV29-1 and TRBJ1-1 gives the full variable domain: SAVISQKPSRDICQRGTSLTIQCQVDSQVTMMFWYRQQPGQSLTLIATANQGSEATYESGFVIDKFPISRPNLTFSTLTVSNMSPEDSSIYLCSVEEFRAFFGQGTRLTVV.

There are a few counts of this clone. CDR3 loop: CASSQLFGPRNFTDTQYF. Here the CDR3 DNA reads TGCGCCAGCAGTCAATTATTTGGCCCTCGAAATTTCACAGATACGCAGTATTTT. The chain carries TRBV23-1 and TRBJ2-3; D gene ambiguous. TRBV23-1 is classed as an ORF, of uncertain function. V gave up 1 base and J gave up 2 bases, with 19 bases separating them. The CDR3 sequence is 18 residues long.

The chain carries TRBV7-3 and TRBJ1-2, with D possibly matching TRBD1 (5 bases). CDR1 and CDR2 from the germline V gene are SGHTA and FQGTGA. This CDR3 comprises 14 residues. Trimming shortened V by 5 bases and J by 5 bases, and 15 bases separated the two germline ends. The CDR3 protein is CASSTGLSNYGYTF. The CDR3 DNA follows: TGTGCCAGCAGCACGGGACTAAGCAATTATGGCTACACCTTC.